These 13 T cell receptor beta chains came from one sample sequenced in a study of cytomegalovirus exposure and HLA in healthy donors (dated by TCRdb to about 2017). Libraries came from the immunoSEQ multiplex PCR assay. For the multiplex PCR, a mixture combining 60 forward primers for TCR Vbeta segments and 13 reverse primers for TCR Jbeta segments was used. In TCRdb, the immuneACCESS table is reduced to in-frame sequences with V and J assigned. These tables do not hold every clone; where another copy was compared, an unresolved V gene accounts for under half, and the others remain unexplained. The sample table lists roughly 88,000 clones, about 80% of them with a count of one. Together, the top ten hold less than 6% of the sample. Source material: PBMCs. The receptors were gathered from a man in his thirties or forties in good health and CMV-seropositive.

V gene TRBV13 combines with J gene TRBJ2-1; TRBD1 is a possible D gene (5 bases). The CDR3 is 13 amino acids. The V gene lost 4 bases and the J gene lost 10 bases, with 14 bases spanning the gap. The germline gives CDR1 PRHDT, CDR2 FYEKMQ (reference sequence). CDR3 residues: CASSSSRGNEQFF. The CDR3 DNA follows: TGTGCCAGCAGCTCTAGTAGGGGTAACGAGCAGTTCTTC.

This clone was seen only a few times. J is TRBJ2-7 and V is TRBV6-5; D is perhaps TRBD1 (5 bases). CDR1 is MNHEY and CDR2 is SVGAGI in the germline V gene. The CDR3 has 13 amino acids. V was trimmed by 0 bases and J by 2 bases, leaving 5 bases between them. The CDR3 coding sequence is TGTGCCAGCAGTTACTCGGACACCTACGAGCAGTACTTC. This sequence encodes CASSYSDTYEQYF.

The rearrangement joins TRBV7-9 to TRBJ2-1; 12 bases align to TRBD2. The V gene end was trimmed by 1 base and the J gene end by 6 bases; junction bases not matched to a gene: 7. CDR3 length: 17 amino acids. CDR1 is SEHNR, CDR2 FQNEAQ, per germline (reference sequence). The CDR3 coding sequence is TGTGCCAGCAGCTTAGGGCTAGCGGGGGGGCTTGTCAATGAGCAGTTCTTC. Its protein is CASSLGLAGGLVNEQFF.

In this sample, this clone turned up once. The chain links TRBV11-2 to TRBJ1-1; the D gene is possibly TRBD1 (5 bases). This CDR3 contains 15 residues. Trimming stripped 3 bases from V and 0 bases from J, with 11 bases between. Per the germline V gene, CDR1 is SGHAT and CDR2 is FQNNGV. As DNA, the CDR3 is TGTGCCAGCAGCTTGGGGGGAGGGATGAACACTGAAGCTTTCTTT. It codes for CASSLGGGMNTEAFF.

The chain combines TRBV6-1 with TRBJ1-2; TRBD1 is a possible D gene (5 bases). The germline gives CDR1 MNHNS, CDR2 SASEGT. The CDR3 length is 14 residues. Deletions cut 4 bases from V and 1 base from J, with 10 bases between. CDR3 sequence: CASSAGVHNYGYTF. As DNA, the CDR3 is TGTGCCAGCAGTGCGGGGGTCCATAACTATGGCTACACCTTC.

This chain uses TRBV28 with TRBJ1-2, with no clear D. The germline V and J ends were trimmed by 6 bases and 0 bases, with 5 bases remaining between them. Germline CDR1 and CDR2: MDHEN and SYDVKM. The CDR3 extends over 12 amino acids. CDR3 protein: CASSRANYGYTF. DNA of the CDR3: TGTGCCAGCAGCCGAGCTAACTATGGCTACACCTTC.

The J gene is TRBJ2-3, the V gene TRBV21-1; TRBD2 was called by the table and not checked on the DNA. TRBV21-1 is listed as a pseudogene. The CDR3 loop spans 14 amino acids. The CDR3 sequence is CARPQREKGDTQYF. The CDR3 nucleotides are TGTGCCAGACCCCAGCGGGAGAAGGGAGATACGCAGTATTTT.

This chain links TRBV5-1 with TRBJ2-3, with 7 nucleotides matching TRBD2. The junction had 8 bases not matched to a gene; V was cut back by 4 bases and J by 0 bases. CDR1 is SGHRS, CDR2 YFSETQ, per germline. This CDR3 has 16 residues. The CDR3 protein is CASSPGGAVSTDTQYF. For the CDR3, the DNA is TGCGCCAGCAGCCCGGGGGGAGCGGTGAGCACAGATACGCAGTATTTT.

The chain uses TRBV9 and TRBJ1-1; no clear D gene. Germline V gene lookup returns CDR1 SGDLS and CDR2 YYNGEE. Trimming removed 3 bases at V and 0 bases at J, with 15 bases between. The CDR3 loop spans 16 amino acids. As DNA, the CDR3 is TGTGCCAGCAGCGCCCACATGGGAGGCATGAACACTGAAGCTTTCTTT. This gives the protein CASSAHMGGMNTEAFF.

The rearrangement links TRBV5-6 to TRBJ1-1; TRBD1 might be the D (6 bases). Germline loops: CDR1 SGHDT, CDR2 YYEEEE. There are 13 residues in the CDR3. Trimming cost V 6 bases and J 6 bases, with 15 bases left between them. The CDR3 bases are TGTGCCAGCACCGAAAGGGGGGGAGCTGAAGCTTTCTTT. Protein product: CASTERGGAEAFF.

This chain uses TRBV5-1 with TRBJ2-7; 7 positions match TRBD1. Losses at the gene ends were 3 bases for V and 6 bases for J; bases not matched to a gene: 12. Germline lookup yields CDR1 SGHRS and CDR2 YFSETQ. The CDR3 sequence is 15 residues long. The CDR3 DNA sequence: TGCGCCAGCAGCTACTCGACAGGGTTTAGCTCCGAGCAGTACGTC. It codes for CASSYSTGFSSEQYV.

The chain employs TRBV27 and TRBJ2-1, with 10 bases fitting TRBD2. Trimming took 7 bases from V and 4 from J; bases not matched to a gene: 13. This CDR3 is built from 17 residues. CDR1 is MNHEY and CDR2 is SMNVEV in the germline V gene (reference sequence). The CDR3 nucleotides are TGTGCCAGCACACCCGGACTAGCGGTTATCGGGTACAATGAGCAGTTCTTC. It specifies CASTPGLAVIGYNEQFF.

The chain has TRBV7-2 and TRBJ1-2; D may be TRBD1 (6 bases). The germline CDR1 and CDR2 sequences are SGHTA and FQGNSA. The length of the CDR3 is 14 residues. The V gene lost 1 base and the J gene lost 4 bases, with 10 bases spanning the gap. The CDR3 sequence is CASSLDGRGYGYTF. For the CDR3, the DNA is TGTGCCAGCAGCTTAGATGGCAGGGGCTATGGCTACACCTTC. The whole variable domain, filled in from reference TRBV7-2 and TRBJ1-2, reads GAGVSQSPSNKVTEKGKDVELRCDPISGHTALYWYRQSLGQGLEFLIYFQGNSAPDKSGLPSDRFSAERTGGSVSTLTIQRTQQEDSAVYLCASSLDGRGYGYTFGSGTRLTVV.